These T cell receptor beta chains were read from a single sample in a study of cytomegalovirus exposure and HLA in healthy donors. TCRdb's table, derived via immunoSEQ multiplex PCR, lists solely in-frame clones and lacks some. Of a few hundred thousand clones in the sample, over 80% were seen once. Sequenced: PBMCs. The receptors shown here come from a woman in her forties or fifties in good health and CMV-seropositive. CDR3s leave out the opening cysteine and the closing phenylalanine or tryptophan. The D gene is left open where the match is weak.

V | D | CDR3
TRBV28 | TRBD2 | ASSSGSGGAYNEQF
TRBV2 | NA | ASSGGTPNTGELF
TRBV7-9 | NA | ASSRTGQRDNSPLH
TRBV28 | TRBD1 | ASSQTDRGLRTGELF
TRBV29-1 | NA | SGQAYNEQF
TRBV5-4 | TRBD1 | ASSLGGQASTDTQY
TRBV5-1 | TRBD1 | ASSLGQGPRLGTEAF
TRBV19 | TRBD1 | ASTSMGMGQGSSGELF
TRBV5-6 | NA | ASSLSWGVQYTEAF
TRBV2 | NA | ASSEQGRNQPQH
TRBV6-1 | NA | ASSEARSTTEAF
TRBV6-1 | NA | ASSFVGAGNQPQH
TRBV21-1 | NA | AASAPTRNTGELF
TRBV7-2 | TRBD1 | ASTKDRLQSAF
TRBV4-2 | NA | ASSQDGRGGENTEAF
TRBV6-6 | NA | ASSGANEKLF
TRBV6-5 | NA | ASSEGDNSPLH
TRBV6-5 | TRBD1 | ASRWTGDGYGYT
TRBV5-6 | TRBD1 | ASTKDRDGTEAF
TRBV7-2 | NA | ASSSYRDTDTQY
TRBV18 | NA | ASSVNLILDSTRTNEKLF
TRBV19 | NA | ASSLTGISYNSPLH
TRBV27 | TRBD2 | ASSLFVAGVKTQY
TRBV4-1 | NA | ASSQLANEQY
TRBV19 | NA | ASSIFGAEQY
TRBV7-3 | TRBD1 | ASSLGTAWANVLT
TRBV29-1 | TRBD1 | SVDRGSFTEAF
TRBV6-5 | NA | ASSYSRANGREKLF
TRBV18 | TRBD1 | ASSQNRDRVYEQY
TRBV28 | NA | ASTPAGLQNQETQY
TRBV21-1 | NA | ASSMKAGTGGTEAF
TRBV5-1 | NA | ASSFATGLGSYEQY
TRBV30 | TRBD1 | AWSTGQGSNSNQPQH
TRBV6-6 | NA | ASSVLSGANVLT